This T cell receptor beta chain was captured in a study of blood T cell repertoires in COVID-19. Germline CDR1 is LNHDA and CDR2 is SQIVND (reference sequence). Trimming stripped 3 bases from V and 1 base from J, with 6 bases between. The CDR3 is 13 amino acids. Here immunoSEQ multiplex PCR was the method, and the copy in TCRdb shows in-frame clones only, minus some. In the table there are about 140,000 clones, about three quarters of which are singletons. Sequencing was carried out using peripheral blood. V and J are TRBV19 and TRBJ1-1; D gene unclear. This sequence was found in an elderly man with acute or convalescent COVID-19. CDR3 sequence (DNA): TGTGCCAGTAGTATGGCCAAGAACACTGAAGCTTTCTTT. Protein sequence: CASSMAKNTEAFF. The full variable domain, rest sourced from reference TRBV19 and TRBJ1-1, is DGGITQSPKYLFRKEGQNVTLSCEQNLNHDAMYWYRQDPGQGLRLIYYSQIVNDFQKGDIAEGYSVSREKKESFPLTVTSAQKNPTAFYLCASSMAKNTEAFFGQGTRLTVV.